This T cell receptor (beta chain) originates from a study of blood T cell repertoires in COVID-19 (dated by TCRdb to about 2020). For the study in its entirety: Samples from collaborators originated in the United States, Italy and Spain and spanned both the acute and convalescent phases of COVID-19. The prospective study material was composed of cDNA or gDNA derived from T cells, B-cell-depleted T cells, or PBMCs. Subjects who had been exposed to COVID-19, were actively infected with it, or had recovered from it provided the deeply sampled blood TCRbeta repertoires that made up the dataset. The repertoires were released in a freely available public database meant as a resource for research on the immune response to SARS-CoV-2. The samples were drawn from two sources: the first 160 participants of the ongoing ImmuneRACE study, and 950 to 1,500 subjects contributed by 6 global collaborators. A de-identified subject ID, COVID-19 status, age in years and sex were almost always included in the sample metadata. Where HLA class I and class II types were available, the types were taken from metadata supplied by the sample provider, not from assay-based typing. General findings and caveats noted by the study authors: The amount of clinical and demographic metadata varied by source and participant and was provided uncurated.

TCRbeta CDR3 regions were amplified from genomic DNA using the immunoSEQ Assay, a bias-controlled multiplex PCR. The published analysis was carried out like this. Nucleated cell counts per sample were estimated from amplification of reference gene primers within the assay. To quantify the absolute abundance of each unique TCRbeta CDR3 rearrangement, sequence reads were collapsed and filtered. For each sample, productive Simpson clonality was calculated as the square root of Simpson's diversity index across productive rearrangements. This is the immuneACCESS table as TCRdb keeps it, with only in-frame sequences that have V and J called. A part of the clones is gone; compared with another copy, unresolved V genes explain less than half, and the rest is unexplained. V and J calls and clone size come straight from that table; D and trimming were deduced from the DNA. This sample has about 150,000 clones in its table, and over 75% of those were observed once. 40% to 55% of the sample is in the top ten clones.

Collaborating institutions collected whole blood in K2EDTA tubes following their own protocols. For TCRbeta analysis, collaborators shipped samples in one of three forms: frozen whole blood, isolated PBMCs, or DNA extracted from either of those sample types. Per the germline V gene, KGHSH is the CDR1 and LQKENI is the CDR2. The germline V end is reduced by 7 bases and the J end by 0 bases; junction bases left unmatched: 8. The CDR3, from cysteine to phenylalanine, totals 15 residues. Left in the record is the CDR3 DNA by itself, 45 bases read in frame from the first base. In the case of this clone: There is no known antigen for this receptor. Base-call qualities are not available, and no considerably larger clone is one nucleotide away.

Sequenced: peripheral blood. The rearrangement joined TRBV18 to TRBJ1-1, and TRBD1 aligns with 7 junction nucleotides. This clonotype was sampled from a human donor in a cohort sampled during active COVID-19. The CDR3 reads as follows: CASWGQGGLNTEAFF. The DNA is as follows: TGTGCCAGCTGGGGGCAGGGGGGTTTGAACACTGAAGCTTTCTTT.